The present entry profiles one T cell receptor beta chain with its context. TCRdb recomputed calls from the 5' RACE reads with MiXCR, one row per CDR3 protein. Of 150,000 or so distinct CDR3 sequences listed, roughly 15% are singletons. The entry originates in a study of T-cell memory formation after mild COVID-19. The germline CDR1 and CDR2 sequences are SNHLY and FYNNEI. The CDR3 consists of 15 residues. Unmatched junction bases numbered 7, after V lost 3 bases and J lost 5 bases. Sequencing was performed on PBMCs or a T cell subset sorted from them (not recorded which). The chain has TRBV2 and TRBJ1-1; TRBD1 agrees at 9 bases. The clonotype originates from an adult woman who had mild COVID-19 (a few samples of this study predate the infection). Cell type and time point are not known. CDR3 in amino acids: CASSDGTGPRTEAFF. The DNA for the CDR3 is TGTGCCAGCAGTGACGGGACAGGGCCTCGAACTGAAGCTTTCTTT.